This passage covers 6 T cell receptor beta chains from one sample sequenced in a study of T cells after yellow fever vaccination. One entry per CDR3 protein results from TCRdb running MiXCR on the 5' RACE reads. The sample records 600,000 to 750,000 distinct CDR3 sequences, 9% to 15% being singletons. Material: PBMCs, obtained on the day of the yellow fever booster vaccination. These receptor sequences come from a man under 40 who received the YFV17D yellow fever vaccine.

This clonotype was counted a few times. The V and J genes are TRBV5-4 and TRBJ2-1; D not resolved. This CDR3 comprises 14 residues. Germline V gives CDR1 SGHNT, CDR2 YYREEE (reference sequence). Trimming took 0 bases from V and 7 from J, leaving 11 bases between them. The CDR3 nucleotides are TGTGCCAGCAGCTTGGTTGGGTCTGCTAATGAGCAGTTCTTC. It translates to CASSLVGSANEQFF.

There are a few counts of this clonotype. This chain links TRBV7-9 with TRBJ2-5, with 8 bases lining up with TRBD2. This CDR3 spans 14 amino acids. With 1 base clipped from V and 6 bases from J, the junction kept 4 bases outside the gene matches. Germline lookup yields CDR1 SEHNR and CDR2 FQNEAQ (reference sequence). CDR3 bases: TGTGCCAGCAGCTTAGAGGGACTAGAGCAGACCCAGTACTTC. It encodes CASSLEGLEQTQYF. Combining the CDR3 with reference TRBV7-9 and TRBJ2-5 gives the whole variable domain DTGVSQNPRHKITKRGQNVTFRCDPISEHNRLYWYRQTLGQGPEFLTYFQNEAQLEKSRLLSDRFSAERPKGSFSTLEIQRTEQGDSAMYLCASSLEGLEQTQYFGPGTRLLVL.

This chain connects TRBV7-8 to TRBJ2-2; 10 nucleotides match TRBD2. Germline-derived CDR1 and CDR2 are SGHVS and FQNEAQ. This CDR3 has 14 amino acids. Trimming took 5 bases from V and 7 from J; bases not matched to a gene: 4. CDR3 in amino acids: CASSLSGRNGELFF. The CDR3 DNA is TGTGCCAGCAGCCTTAGCGGGAGGAACGGGGAGCTGTTTTTT. Full variable domain (outside the CDR3, taken from reference TRBV7-8 and TRBJ2-2): GAGVSQSPRYKVAKRGQDVALRCDPISGHVSLFWYQQALGQGPEFLTYFQNEAQLDKSGLPSDRFFAERPEGSVSTLKIQRTQQEDSAVYLCASSLSGRNGELFFGEGSRLTVL.

This clonotype showed up just a few times. The chain carries TRBV5-1 and TRBJ2-3; D gene unclear. The V gene's germline CDR1 is SGHRS and CDR2 YFSETQ. V lost 4 bases to trimming and J lost 1 base, with 16 bases between them. This CDR3 spans 16 amino acids. For the CDR3, the DNA is TGCGCCAGCAGCACTCGGACCGCTGCGGGCACAGATACGCAGTATTTT. Translated: CASSTRTAAGTDTQYF.

This clonotype occurred a few times. The J gene is TRBJ2-1, the V gene TRBV18; 10 bases align to TRBD1. The CDR3 consists of 17 residues. Germline V gives CDR1 KGHSH, CDR2 LQKENI. Trimming removed 4 bases from V and 5 bases from J; junction bases left unmatched: 11. This CDR3 is CASSLFSRDRGDNEQFF. Written as DNA, the CDR3 is TGTGCCAGCTCACTCTTCTCCCGGGACAGGGGTGACAATGAGCAGTTCTTC.

This clonotype was detected ten times or more. The chain uses TRBV4-3 and TRBJ2-2, with 7 positions matching TRBD1. This CDR3 contains 14 residues. After removal of 4 bases from V and 3 bases from J, the junction contained 2 bases not matched to a gene. From germline, CDR1 is LGHNA and CDR2 YSLEER. The CDR3 loop reads CASSRTGYTGELFF. Here the CDR3 DNA reads TGCGCCAGCAGCCGGACAGGTTACACCGGGGAGCTGTTTTTT.